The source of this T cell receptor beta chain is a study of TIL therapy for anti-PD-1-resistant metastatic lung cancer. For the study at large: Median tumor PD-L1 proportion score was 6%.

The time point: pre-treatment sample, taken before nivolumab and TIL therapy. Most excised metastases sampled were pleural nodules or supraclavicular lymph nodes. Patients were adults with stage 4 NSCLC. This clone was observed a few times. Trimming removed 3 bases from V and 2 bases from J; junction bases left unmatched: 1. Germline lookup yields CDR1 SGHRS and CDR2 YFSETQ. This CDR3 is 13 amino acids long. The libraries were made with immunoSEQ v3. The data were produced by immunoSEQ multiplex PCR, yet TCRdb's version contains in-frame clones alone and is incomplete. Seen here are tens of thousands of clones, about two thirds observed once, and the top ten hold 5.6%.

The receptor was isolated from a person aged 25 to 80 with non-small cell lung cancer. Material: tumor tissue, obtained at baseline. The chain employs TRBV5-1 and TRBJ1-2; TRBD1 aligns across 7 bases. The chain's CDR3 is CASSWGQNYGYTF. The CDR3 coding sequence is TGCGCCAGCAGCTGGGGACAGAACTATGGCTACACCTTC.